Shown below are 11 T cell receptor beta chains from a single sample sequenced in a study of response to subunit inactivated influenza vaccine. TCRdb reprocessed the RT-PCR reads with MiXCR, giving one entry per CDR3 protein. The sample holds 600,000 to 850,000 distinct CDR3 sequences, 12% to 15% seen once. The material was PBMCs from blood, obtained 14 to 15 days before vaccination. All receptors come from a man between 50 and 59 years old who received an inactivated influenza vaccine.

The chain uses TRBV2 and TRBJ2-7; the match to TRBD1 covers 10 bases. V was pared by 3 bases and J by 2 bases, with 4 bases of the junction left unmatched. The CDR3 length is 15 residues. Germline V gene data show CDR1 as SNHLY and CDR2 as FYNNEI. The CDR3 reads CASSDTGTGAYEQYF. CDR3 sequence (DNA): TGTGCCAGCAGTGACACCGGGACAGGGGCCTACGAGCAGTACTTC.

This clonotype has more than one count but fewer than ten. CDR3 sequence: CASSLVGTTPREQYF. The CDR3 DNA reads TGTGCCAGCAGCTTAGTGGGTACAACTCCGCGGGAGCAGTACTTC. The J gene is TRBJ2-7, the V gene TRBV7-2; D is uncertain. The ends were cut back, 1 base at V and 7 bases at J, with 17 bases in the middle. The germline gives CDR1 SGHTA, CDR2 FQGNSA. The CDR3 contains 15 residues.

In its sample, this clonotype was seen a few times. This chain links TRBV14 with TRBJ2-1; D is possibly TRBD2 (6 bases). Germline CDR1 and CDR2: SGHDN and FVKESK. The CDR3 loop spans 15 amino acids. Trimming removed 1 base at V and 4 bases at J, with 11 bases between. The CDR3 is CASSQGMRGYNEQFF. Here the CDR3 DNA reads TGTGCCAGCAGCCAAGGAATGCGGGGATACAATGAGCAGTTCTTC. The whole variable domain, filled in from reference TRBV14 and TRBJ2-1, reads EAGVTQFPSHSVIEKGQTVTLRCDPISGHDNLYWYRRVMGKEIKFLLHFVKESKQDESGMPNNRFLAERTGGTYSTLKVQPAELEDSGVYFCASSQGMRGYNEQFFGPGTRLTVL.

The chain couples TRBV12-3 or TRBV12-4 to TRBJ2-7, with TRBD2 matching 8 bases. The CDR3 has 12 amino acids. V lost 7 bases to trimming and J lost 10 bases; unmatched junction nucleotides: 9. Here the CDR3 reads CASTPGGGLQYF. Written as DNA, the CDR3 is TGTGCCAGCACCCCGGGCGGGGGGTTACAGTACTTC.

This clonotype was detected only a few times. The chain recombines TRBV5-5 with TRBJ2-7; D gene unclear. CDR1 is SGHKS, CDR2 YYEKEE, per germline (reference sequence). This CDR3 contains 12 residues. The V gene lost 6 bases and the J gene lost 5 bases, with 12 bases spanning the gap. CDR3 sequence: CASTHLTDEQYF. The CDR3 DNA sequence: TGTGCCAGCACCCACCTAACAGACGAGCAGTACTTC.

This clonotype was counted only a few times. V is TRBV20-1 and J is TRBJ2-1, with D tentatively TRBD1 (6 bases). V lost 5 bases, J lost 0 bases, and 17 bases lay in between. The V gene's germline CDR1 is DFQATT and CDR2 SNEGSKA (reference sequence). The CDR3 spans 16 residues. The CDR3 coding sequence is TGCAGTGCTGTAGAGGGGGTGATTAGCTCCTACAATGAGCAGTTCTTC. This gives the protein CSAVEGVISSYNEQFF.

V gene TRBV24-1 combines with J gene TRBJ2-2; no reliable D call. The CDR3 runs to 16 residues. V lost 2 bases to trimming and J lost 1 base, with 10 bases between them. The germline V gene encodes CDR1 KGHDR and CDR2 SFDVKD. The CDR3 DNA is TGTGCCACCAGTGATTCCCCGGGCCGGAACACCGGGGAGCTGTTTTTT. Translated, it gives CATSDSPGRNTGELFF.

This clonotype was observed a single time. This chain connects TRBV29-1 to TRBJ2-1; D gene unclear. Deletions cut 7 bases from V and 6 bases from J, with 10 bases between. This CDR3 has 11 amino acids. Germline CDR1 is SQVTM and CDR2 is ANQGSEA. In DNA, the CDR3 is TGCAGCGGGATCAATGGCAATGAGCAGTTCTTC. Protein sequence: CSGINGNEQFF.

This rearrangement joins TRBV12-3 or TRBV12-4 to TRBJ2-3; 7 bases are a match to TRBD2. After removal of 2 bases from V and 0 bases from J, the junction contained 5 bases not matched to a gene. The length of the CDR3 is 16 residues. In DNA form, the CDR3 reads TGTGCCAGCAGTTTACCAGCGGGGAGTAGCACAGATACGCAGTATTTT. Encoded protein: CASSLPAGSSTDTQYF.

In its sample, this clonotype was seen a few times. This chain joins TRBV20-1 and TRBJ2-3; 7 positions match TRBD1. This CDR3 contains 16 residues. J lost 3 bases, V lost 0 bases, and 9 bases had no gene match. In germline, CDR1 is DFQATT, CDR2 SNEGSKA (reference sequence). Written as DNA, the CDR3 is TGCAGTGCTAGAGACCGGGACCCAGGGGGTACAGATACGCAGTATTTT. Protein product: CSARDRDPGGTDTQYF.

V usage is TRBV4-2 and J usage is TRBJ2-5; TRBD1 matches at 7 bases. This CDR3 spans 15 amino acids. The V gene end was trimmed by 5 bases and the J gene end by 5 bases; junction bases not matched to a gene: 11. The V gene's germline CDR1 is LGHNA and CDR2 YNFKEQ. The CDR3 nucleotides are TGTGCCAGCAGCACGCGGTACAGGGGTTCTGAGACCCAGTACTTC. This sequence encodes CASSTRYRGSETQYF.